This entry concerns a single T cell receptor beta chain. Isolation of CD4+ naive, central memory, regulatory and stem cell-like memory cells was achieved by sorting via CD45RO/CCR7/CD25/CD127/CD95/CD27. Post-sort purity exceeded 98% for all sorted populations. This CDR3 is built from 15 residues. Trimming shortened V by 5 bases and J by 0 bases, and 13 bases separated the two germline ends. Germline CDR1 LNHDA, CDR2 SQIVND (reference sequence). These data originate in a study of beta chain features in type 1 diabetes. Expressed TCRB transcripts were sequenced after all isolated RNA was converted to cDNA. This table comes from immunoSEQ multiplex PCR, and its TCRdb copy is limited to in-frame clones, with some not included. Of hundreds of thousands of clones in the sample, 15% were seen once.

The source is a man aged 18-30 years in good health. The genes are TRBV19 and TRBJ1-1; a weak D match, TRBD1 (5 bases). What was sequenced was naive CD4+ T cells from blood. The DNA for the CDR3 is TGTGCCAGTAGTCGGCAGGGAAACGTGAACACTGAAGCTTTCTTT. Translated, it gives CASSRQGNVNTEAFF.